This T cell receptor gamma chain was identified during a study of gammadelta T cells in human blood (TCRdb year 2020). General conclusions and limits of the study: In the study, polyclonal expansion of innate gamma-delta T cells immediately after birth was reported to appear to be driven by microbial exposure.

Reading the germline V gene (reference sequence) gives CDR1 GITISATS and CDR2 ISYDGTV. After removal of 3 bases from V and 4 bases from J, the junction retains 3 bases not matched to a gene. Measured from the cysteine to the phenylalanine, the CDR3 is 16 residues long. The only DNA kept is the CDR3, 48 bases in frame from the first base. As a fraction of the sample, this clone is large (0.1 to 1%). What antigen it recognizes has not been identified. No base-level quality is on record; no much larger clone is a single base apart. The protocol used for the library was RT-PCR. The instrument was an Illumina MiSeq. TCRdb reprocessed the public reads with the caller CATT; rows with the same DNA were merged afterwards. Present in this sample are some 200 gamma-chain clones, approximately 60% of which were seen just once. The ten largest clones take up almost 40% of the sample.

The sample comprised Vgamma9Vdelta2 gamma-delta T cells from adult blood. This TCR was sampled from a human donor. The sequence joins TRGV9 to TRGJP. This receptor has the CDR3 CALWEPQELGKKIKVF. The DNA sequence is as follows: TGTGCCTTGTGGGAGCCTCAAGAGTTGGGCAAAAAAATCAAGGTATTT.